This T cell receptor beta chain was recovered during a study of neoadjuvant nivolumab and ipilimumab in lung cancer. Generated by immunoSEQ multiplex PCR, the TCRdb table keeps only in-frame clones and is missing some. The sample holds under 5,500 clones, 65% to 80% seen once. V was cut by 1 base and J by 1 base, with 8 bases left in between. CDR1 and CDR2 from the germline V gene are SGHRS and YFSETQ. This CDR3 comprises 14 residues. The sequenced sample was normal lung tissue adjacent to the tumor, obtained after neoadjuvant nivolumab, alone or with ipilimumab, at or shortly before surgery. The J gene is TRBJ1-1, the V gene TRBV5-1; no definite D call. This receptor was identified in an adult with non-small cell lung cancer. Some clones in this sample may be carry-over from other donors' samples. CDR3: CASSLNSGNTEAFF. Here the CDR3 DNA reads TGCGCCAGCAGCTTGAACAGTGGGAACACTGAAGCTTTCTTT.